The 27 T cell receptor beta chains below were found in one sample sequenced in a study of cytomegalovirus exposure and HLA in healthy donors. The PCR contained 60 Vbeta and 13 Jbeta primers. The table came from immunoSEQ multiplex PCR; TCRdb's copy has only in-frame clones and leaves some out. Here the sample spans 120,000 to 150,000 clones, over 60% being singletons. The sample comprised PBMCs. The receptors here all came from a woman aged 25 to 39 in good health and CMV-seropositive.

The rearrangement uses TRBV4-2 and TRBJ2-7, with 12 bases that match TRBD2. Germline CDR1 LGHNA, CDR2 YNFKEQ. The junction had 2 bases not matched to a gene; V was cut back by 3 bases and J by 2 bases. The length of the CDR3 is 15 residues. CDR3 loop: CASSQGLAGTYEQYF. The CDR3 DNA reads TGTGCCAGCAGCCAGGGACTAGCGGGTACCTACGAGCAGTACTTC.

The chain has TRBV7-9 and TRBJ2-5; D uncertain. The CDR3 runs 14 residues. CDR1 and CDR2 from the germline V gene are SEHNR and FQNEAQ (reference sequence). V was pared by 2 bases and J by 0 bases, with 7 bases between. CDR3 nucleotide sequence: TGTGCCAGCAGCTTAAGCCAGGACCAAGAGACCCAGTACTTC. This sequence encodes CASSLSQDQETQYF.

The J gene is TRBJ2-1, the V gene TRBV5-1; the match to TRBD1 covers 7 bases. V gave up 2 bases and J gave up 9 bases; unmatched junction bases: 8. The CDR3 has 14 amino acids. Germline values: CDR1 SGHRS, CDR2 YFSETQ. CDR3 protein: CASSLHTGEAEQFF. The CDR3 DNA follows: TGCGCCAGCAGCTTACACACAGGGGAAGCTGAGCAGTTCTTC.

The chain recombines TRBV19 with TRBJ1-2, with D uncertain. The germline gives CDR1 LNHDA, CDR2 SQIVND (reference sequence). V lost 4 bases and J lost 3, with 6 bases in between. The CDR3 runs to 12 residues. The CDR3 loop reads CASSTVDYGYTF. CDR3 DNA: TGTGCCAGTAGTACGGTTGACTATGGCTACACCTTC.

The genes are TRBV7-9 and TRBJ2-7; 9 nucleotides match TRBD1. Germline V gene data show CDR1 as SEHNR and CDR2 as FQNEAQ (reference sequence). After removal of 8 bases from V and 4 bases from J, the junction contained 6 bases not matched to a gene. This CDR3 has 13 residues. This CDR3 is CASGGTGPYEQYF. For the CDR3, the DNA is TGTGCCAGCGGGGGGACAGGGCCATACGAGCAGTACTTC.

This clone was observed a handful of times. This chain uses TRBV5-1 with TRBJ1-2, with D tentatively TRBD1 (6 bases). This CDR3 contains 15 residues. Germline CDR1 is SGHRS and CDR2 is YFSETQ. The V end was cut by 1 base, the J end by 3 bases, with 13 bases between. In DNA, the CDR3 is TGCGCCAGCAGCTTGTACGGGACACCCGACTATGGCTACACCTTC. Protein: CASSLYGTPDYGYTF.

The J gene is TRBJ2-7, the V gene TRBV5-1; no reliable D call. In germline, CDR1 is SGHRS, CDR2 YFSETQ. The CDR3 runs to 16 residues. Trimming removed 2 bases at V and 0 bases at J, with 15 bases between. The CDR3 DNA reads TGCGCCAGCAGCTTTGATCCGGAGCTTGCCTCCTACGAGCAGTACTTC. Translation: CASSFDPELASYEQYF.

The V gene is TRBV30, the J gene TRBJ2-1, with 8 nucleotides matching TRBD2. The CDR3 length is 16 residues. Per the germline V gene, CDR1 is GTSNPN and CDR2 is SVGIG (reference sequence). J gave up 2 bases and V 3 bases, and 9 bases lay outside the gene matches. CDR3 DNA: TGTGCCTGGAGCGCCGGGACTAGTGTCACCTACAATGAGCAGTTCTTC. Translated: CAWSAGTSVTYNEQFF.

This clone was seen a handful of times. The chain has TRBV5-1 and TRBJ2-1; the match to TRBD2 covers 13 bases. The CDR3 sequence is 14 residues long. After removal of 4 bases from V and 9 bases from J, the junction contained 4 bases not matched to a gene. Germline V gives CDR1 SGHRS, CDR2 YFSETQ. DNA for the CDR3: TGCGCCAGCAGCACTGGGACTAGCGGGATTGAGCAGTTCTTC. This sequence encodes CASSTGTSGIEQFF.

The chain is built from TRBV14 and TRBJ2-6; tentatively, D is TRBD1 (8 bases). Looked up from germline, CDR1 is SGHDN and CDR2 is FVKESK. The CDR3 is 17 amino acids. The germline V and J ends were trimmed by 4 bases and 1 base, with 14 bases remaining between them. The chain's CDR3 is CASSPGQGGSGANVLTF. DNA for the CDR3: TGTGCCAGCAGCCCCGGACAGGGAGGGTCTGGGGCCAACGTCCTGACTTTC.

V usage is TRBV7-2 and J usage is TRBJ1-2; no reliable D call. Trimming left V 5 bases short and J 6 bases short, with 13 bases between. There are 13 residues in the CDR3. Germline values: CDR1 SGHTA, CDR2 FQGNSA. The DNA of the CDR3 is TGTGCCAGCAGCCTAGACAACATTAATGGCTACACCTTC. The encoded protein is CASSLDNINGYTF.

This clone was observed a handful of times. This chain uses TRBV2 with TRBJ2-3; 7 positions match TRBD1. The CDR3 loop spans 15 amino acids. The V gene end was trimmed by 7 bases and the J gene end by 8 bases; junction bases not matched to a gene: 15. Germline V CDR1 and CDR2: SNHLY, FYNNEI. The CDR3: CASIGTGREGATQYF. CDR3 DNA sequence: TGTGCCAGCATTGGCACGGGAAGAGAGGGGGCTACGCAGTATTTT.

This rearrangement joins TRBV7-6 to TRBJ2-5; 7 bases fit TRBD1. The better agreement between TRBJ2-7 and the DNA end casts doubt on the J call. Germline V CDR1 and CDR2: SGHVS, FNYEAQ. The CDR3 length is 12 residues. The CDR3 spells CASSLGTGEQYF. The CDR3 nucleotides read TGTGCCAGCAGCTTAGGGACAGGCGAGCAGTACTTC.

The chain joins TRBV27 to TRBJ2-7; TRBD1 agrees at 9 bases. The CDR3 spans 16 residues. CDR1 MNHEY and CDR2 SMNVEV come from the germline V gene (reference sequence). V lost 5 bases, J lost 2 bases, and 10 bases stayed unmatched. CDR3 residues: CASSPSAGTGPYEQYF. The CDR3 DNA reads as TGTGCCAGCAGTCCATCCGCCGGGACAGGGCCCTACGAGCAGTACTTC.

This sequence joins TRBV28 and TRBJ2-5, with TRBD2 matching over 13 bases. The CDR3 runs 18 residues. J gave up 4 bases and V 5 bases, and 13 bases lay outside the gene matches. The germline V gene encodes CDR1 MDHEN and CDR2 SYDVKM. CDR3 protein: CASSTLLAGGPRGETQYF. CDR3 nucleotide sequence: TGTGCCAGCAGTACCCTACTAGCGGGGGGGCCTCGTGGAGAGACCCAGTACTTC.

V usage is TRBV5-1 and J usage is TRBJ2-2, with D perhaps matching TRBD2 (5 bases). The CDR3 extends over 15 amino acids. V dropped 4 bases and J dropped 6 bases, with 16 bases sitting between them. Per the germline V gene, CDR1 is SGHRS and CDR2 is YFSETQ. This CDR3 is CASSPINPGAGELFF. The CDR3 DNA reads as TGCGCCAGCAGCCCGATTAACCCCGGGGCCGGGGAGCTGTTTTTT. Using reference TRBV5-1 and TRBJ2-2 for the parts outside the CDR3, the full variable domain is KAGVTQTPRYLIKTRGQQVTLSCSPISGHRSVSWYQQTPGQGLQFLFEYFSETQRNKGNFPGRFSGRQFSNSRSEMNVSTLELGDSALYLCASSPINPGAGELFFGEGSRLTVL.

The CDR3 DNA follows: TGTGCCAGCAGTCCGACTCGTCCCGGGACAGGGCGGGAATGGAAAGCTTTCTTT. It encodes CASSPTRPGTGREWKAFF. The gene calls are TRBV27 and TRBJ1-1; the match to TRBD1 covers 9 bases. The CDR3 runs to 18 residues. Per germline, CDR1 MNHEY and CDR2 SMNVEV (reference sequence). Trimming took 5 bases from V and 9 from J; bases not matched to a gene: 22.

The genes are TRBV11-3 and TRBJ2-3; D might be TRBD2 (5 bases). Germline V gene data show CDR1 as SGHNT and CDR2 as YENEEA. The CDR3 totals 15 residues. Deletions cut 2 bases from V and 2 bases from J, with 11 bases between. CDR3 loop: CASSLQSGITDTQYF. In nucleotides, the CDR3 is TGTGCCAGCAGCTTACAGAGCGGTATCACAGATACGCAGTATTTT.

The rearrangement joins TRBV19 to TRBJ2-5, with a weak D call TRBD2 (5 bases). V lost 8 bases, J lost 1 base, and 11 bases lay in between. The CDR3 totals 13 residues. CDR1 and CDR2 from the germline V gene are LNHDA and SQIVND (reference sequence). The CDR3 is CASSPGVQETQYF. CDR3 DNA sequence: TGTGCCAGTTCACCCGGGGTCCAAGAGACCCAGTACTTC. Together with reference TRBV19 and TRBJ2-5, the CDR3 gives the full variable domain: DGGITQSPKYLFRKEGQNVTLSCEQNLNHDAMYWYRQDPGQGLRLIYYSQIVNDFQKGDIAEGYSVSREKKESFPLTVTSAQKNPTAFYLCASSPGVQETQYFGPGTRLLVL.

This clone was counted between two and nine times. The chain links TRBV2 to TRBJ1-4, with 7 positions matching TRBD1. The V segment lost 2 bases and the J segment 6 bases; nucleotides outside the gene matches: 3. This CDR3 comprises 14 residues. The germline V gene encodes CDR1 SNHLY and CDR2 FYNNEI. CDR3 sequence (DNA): TGTGCCAGCAGTGAAAACAGGGGAGATGAAAAACTGTTTTTT. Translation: CASSENRGDEKLFF.

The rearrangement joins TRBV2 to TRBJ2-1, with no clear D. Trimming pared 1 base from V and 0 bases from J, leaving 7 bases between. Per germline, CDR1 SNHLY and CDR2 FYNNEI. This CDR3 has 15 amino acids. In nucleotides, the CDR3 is TGTGCCAGCAGTGAAGGGGCCAGCTCCTACAATGAGCAGTTCTTC. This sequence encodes CASSEGASSYNEQFF.

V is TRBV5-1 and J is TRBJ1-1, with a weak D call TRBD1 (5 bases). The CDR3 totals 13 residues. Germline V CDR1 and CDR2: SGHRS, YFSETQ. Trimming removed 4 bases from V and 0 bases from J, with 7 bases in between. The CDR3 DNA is TGCGCCAGCAGCAGGGGCCTGAACACTGAAGCTTTCTTT. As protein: CASSRGLNTEAFF.

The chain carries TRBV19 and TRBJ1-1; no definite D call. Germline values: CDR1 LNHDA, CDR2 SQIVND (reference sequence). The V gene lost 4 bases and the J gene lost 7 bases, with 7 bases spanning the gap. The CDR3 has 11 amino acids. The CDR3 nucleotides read TGTGCCAGTAGTAATCGGGTTGAAGCTTTCTTT. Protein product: CASSNRVEAFF.

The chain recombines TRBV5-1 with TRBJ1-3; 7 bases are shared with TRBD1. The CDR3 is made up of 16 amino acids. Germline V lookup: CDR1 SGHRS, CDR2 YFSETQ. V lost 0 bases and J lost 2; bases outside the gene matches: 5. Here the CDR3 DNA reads TGCGCCAGCAGCTTGGATTGGGGGACAGCTGGAAACACCATATATTTT. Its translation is CASSLDWGTAGNTIYF.

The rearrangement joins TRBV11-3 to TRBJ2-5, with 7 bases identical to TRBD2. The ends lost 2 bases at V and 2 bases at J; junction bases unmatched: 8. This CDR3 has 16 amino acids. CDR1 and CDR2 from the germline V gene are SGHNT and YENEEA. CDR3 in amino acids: CASSLLGTTRQETQYF. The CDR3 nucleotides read TGTGCCAGCAGCTTATTAGGGACTACTCGACAAGAGACCCAGTACTTC. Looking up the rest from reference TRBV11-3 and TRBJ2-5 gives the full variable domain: EAGVVQSPRYKIIEKKQPVAFWCNPISGHNTLYWYLQNLGQGPELLIRYENEEAVDDSQLPKDRFSAERLKGVDSTLKIQPAELGDSAVYLCASSLLGTTRQETQYFGPGTRLLVL.

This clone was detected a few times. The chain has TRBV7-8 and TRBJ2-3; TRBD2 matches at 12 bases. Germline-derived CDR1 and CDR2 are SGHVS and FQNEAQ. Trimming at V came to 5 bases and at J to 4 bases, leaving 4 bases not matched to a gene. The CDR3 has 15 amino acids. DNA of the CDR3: TGTGCCAGCAGCACGACTAGCGGGAGAGCAGATACGCAGTATTTT. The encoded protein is CASSTTSGRADTQYF.

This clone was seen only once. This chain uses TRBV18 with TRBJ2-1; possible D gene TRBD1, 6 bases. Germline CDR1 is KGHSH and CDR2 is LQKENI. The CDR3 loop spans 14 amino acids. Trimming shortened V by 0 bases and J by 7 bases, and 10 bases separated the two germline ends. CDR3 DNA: TGTGCCAGCTCACCACCAGGGGGTGGGAATGAGCAGTTCTTC. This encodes CASSPPGGGNEQFF.